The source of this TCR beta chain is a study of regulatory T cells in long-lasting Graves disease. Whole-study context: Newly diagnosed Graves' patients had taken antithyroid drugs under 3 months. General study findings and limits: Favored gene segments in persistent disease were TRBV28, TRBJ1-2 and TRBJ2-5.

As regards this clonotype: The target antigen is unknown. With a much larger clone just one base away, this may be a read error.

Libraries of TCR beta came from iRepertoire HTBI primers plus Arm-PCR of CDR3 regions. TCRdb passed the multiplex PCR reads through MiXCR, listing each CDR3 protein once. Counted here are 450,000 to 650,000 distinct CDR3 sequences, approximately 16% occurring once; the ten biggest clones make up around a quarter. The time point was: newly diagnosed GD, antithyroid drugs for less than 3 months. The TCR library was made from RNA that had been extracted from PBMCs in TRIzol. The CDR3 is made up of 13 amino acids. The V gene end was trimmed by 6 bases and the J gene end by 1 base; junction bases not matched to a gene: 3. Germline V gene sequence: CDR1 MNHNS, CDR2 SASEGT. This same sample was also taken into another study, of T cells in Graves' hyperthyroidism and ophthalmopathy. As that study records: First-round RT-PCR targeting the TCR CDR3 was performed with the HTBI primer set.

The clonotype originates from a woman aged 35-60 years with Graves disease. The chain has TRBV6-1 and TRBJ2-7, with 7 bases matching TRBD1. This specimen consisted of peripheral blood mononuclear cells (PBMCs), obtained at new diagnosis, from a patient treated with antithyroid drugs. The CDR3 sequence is CASSRGQSYEQYF. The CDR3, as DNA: TGTGCCAGCAGCAGGGGACAGTCCTACGAGCAGTACTTC.